Following are 24 T cell receptor beta chains from one sample sequenced in a study of blood T cell repertoires in COVID-19. Measured with immunoSEQ multiplex PCR; TCRdb has only the in-frame clones, and not every one. The table has more than 65,000 clones, around 80% seen once. Sequencing input: peripheral blood. The receptor source for this set is a woman over 75 with active or convalescent COVID-19.

The chain has TRBV15 and TRBJ1-1; the match to TRBD1 covers 9 bases. CDR1 is LNHNV and CDR2 is YYDKDF in the germline V gene (reference sequence). V shed 4 bases, J shed 6 bases, and the junction held 9 bases outside the gene matches. The CDR3 extends over 15 amino acids. The CDR3 DNA sequence: TGTGCCACCAGCACAGACAGGGGGGAAAGAGCTGAAGCTTTCTTT. This translates into CATSTDRGERAEAFF.

The V and J genes are TRBV6-5 and TRBJ1-3, with no clear D. V lost 6 bases, J lost 0 bases, and 12 bases lay in between. Germline V gene lookup returns CDR1 MNHEY and CDR2 SVGAGI. This CDR3 spans 15 amino acids. CDR3 DNA: TGTGCCAGCAGCATCGACACGAGCTCTGGAAACACCATATATTTT. This sequence encodes CASSIDTSSGNTIYF.

This clone occurred many times. V and J are TRBV5-4 and TRBJ1-1; D possibly corresponds to TRBD1 (5 bases). Germline-derived CDR1 and CDR2 are SGHNT and YYREEE (reference sequence). The CDR3 is 15 residues long. Trimming pared 0 bases from V and 3 bases from J, leaving 12 bases between. DNA for the CDR3: TGTGCCAGCAGCTTGGGTGGCAGGGTCGACACTGAAGCTTTCTTT. Protein sequence: CASSLGGRVDTEAFF.

The rearrangement uses TRBV12-3 or TRBV12-4 and TRBJ2-7; D call uncertain. CDR3 length: 12 amino acids. Between the trimmed V and J ends, which lost 3 bases and 2 bases, there was a span of 5 bases. The CDR3 reads CASSFRTYEQYF. In DNA, the CDR3 is TGTGCCAGCAGTTTCAGAACCTACGAGCAGTACTTC.

The chain uses TRBV19 and TRBJ1-2; 12 positions agree with TRBD1. The CDR3 loop spans 17 amino acids. Trimming cost V 5 bases and J 4 bases; bases outside gene matches: 11. Germline CDR1 is LNHDA and CDR2 is SQIVND (reference sequence). The CDR3, as DNA: TGTGCCAGTAGTGTAACCACCGGGACAGGGGGCGGCTATGGCTACACCTTC. As protein: CASSVTTGTGGGYGYTF.

V and J are TRBV10-3 and TRBJ1-4, with a possible D match to TRBD1 (5 bases). The CDR3 spans 13 residues. Germline assignment: CDR1 ENHRY and CDR2 SYGVKD. The V gene lost 10 bases and the J gene lost 4 bases, with 13 bases spanning the gap. In nucleotides, the CDR3 is TGTGCCACCCAGGGTGGAGTTAATGAAAAACTGTTTTTT. Translating gives CATQGGVNEKLFF.

The genes are TRBV5-1 and TRBJ1-2; 7 nucleotides line up with TRBD1. Germline loops: CDR1 SGHRS, CDR2 YFSETQ. The CDR3 extends over 14 amino acids. Germline trimming cut 0 bases from V and 8 bases from J; bases unmatched to any gene: 7. CDR3 sequence reads: CASSLGDRVGGYTF. The DNA of the CDR3 is TGCGCCAGCAGCTTGGGTGACAGGGTCGGAGGCTACACCTTC.

The chain joins TRBV6-2 or TRBV6-3 to TRBJ1-5; perhaps TRBD1 as D (5 bases). V was shortened by 2 bases and J by 3 bases, with 8 bases between the two germline ends. The CDR3 is 14 amino acids. The germline CDR1 and CDR2 sequences are MNHEY and SVGEGT. CDR3 in amino acids: CASSYGGLNQPQHF. The CDR3 coding sequence is TGTGCCAGCAGTTACGGGGGACTCAATCAGCCCCAGCATTTT.

The chain has TRBV7-2 and TRBJ2-3; D unclear. This CDR3 contains 12 residues. Germline values: CDR1 SGHTA, CDR2 FQGNSA. V dropped 1 base and J dropped 6 bases, with 5 bases sitting between them. CDR3 in amino acids: CASSLEEDTQYF. For the CDR3, the DNA is TGTGCCAGCAGCTTAGAAGAGGATACGCAGTATTTT.

The rearrangement joins TRBV29-1 to TRBJ2-3, with D maybe TRBD2 (6 bases). The CDR3 length is 15 residues. Germline loops: CDR1 SQVTM, CDR2 ANQGSEA. With 2 bases removed from V and 2 bases from J, the gap between germline ends came to 14 bases. The CDR3 is CSVELSGGVTDTQYF. In DNA, the CDR3 is TGCAGCGTTGAACTCTCGGGCGGGGTCACAGATACGCAGTATTTT.

In nucleotides, the CDR3 is TGTGCCAGCCGCGGAGGACTAGCGATCTACAATGAGCAGTTCTTC. Translated: CASRGGLAIYNEQFF. The chain links TRBV19 to TRBJ2-1; 9 nucleotides agree with TRBD2. The CDR3 runs to 15 residues. With V trimmed by 9 bases and J by 3 bases, 9 bases remained unmatched. Germline CDR1 is LNHDA and CDR2 is SQIVND (reference sequence).

The chain carries TRBV7-3 and TRBJ1-3; D is undetermined. V lost 5 bases and J 3 bases, leaving 5 bases between the germline ends. Germline V CDR1 and CDR2: SGHTA, FQGTGA. The CDR3 covers 12 residues. The CDR3 DNA reads TGTGCCAGCAGCCCAGTTGGAAACACCATATATTTT. Translation: CASSPVGNTIYF.

The chain recombines TRBV18 with TRBJ2-5, with 10 bases lining up with TRBD1. Losses at the gene ends were 2 bases for V and 5 bases for J; bases not matched to a gene: 5. The germline V gene encodes CDR1 KGHSH and CDR2 LQKENI. The CDR3 has 15 amino acids. The CDR3 spells CASSPGTGESETQYF. The CDR3 DNA reads TGTGCCAGCTCACCAGGGACAGGGGAATCGGAGACCCAGTACTTC.

The gene calls are TRBV5-1 and TRBJ2-7; 11 bases are shared with TRBD2. CDR1 is SGHRS, CDR2 YFSETQ, per germline. Germline trimming cut 3 bases from V and 2 bases from J; bases unmatched to any gene: 4. CDR3 length: 15 amino acids. The CDR3: CASSWGTSGTYEQYF. The CDR3 DNA reads as TGCGCCAGCAGCTGGGGGACTAGCGGAACCTACGAGCAGTACTTC.

The chain employs TRBV9 and TRBJ1-1; 7 bases map to TRBD1. Germline V lookup: CDR1 SGDLS, CDR2 YYNGEE. The CDR3 has 16 residues. With V trimmed by 0 bases and J by 1 base, 6 bases remained unmatched. CDR3 sequence: CASSVVTGAWNTEAFF. DNA for the CDR3: TGTGCCAGCAGCGTAGTAACAGGGGCTTGGAACACTGAAGCTTTCTTT.

The CDR3 DNA sequence: TGCGCCAGCAGCCAAGTAGCTAGCGGAGAGTACCAAGAGACCCAGTACTTC. Translating it yields CASSQVASGEYQETQYF. The chain links TRBV4-1 to TRBJ2-5, with 7 bases identical to TRBD2. J was trimmed by 0 bases and V by 1 base; bases with no gene match: 8. Germline loops: CDR1 MGHRA, CDR2 YSYEKL. This CDR3 has 17 amino acids.

The chain is built from TRBV19 and TRBJ2-4; D unclear. V gave up 3 bases and J gave up 0 bases, with 6 bases separating them. The germline V gene has CDR1 LNHDA and CDR2 SQIVND (reference sequence). The CDR3 covers 14 residues. CDR3 loop: CASSIPVAKNIQYF. In DNA form, the CDR3 reads TGTGCCAGTAGTATTCCCGTAGCCAAAAACATTCAGTACTTC.

The count of this clone is one. The chain employs TRBV6-5 and TRBJ1-2; 10 bases fit TRBD1. V lost 2 bases to trimming and J lost 5 bases; unmatched junction nucleotides: 5. The CDR3 contains 15 residues. The germline gives CDR1 MNHEY, CDR2 SVGAGI. The DNA of the CDR3 is TGTGCCAGCAGTTACCACGGACAGGGGGGATATGGCTACACCTTC. This codes for CASSYHGQGGYGYTF.

CDR3 sequence: CASSLIAAGGTGELFF. DNA for the CDR3: TGTGCCAGCAGCTTAATTGCGGCGGGGGGGACCGGGGAGCTGTTTTTT. The chain combines TRBV11-1 with TRBJ2-2; TRBD2 matches 9 bases. V shed 2 bases and J 5 bases; nucleotides not matched to a gene: 6. CDR3 length: 16 amino acids. Germline CDR1 reads SGHAT; CDR2 reads FQDESV (reference sequence).

This clone came up a few times. J is TRBJ1-3 and V is TRBV6-1; D is uncertain. Germline CDR1 and CDR2: MNHNS and SASEGT. The CDR3 totals 16 residues. The V gene lost 1 base and the J gene lost 0 bases, with 10 bases spanning the gap. In DNA, the CDR3 is TGTGCCAGCAGTGAAGTCGGCGGGAGCTCTGGAAACACCATATATTTT. Translating it yields CASSEVGGSSGNTIYF.

The chain couples TRBV5-4 to TRBJ2-1, with 8 bases aligning to TRBD1. V was pared by 0 bases and J by 7 bases, with 12 bases of the junction left unmatched. The CDR3 is 17 residues long. CDR1 is SGHNT and CDR2 is YYREEE in the germline V gene (reference sequence). For the CDR3, the DNA is TGTGCCAGCAGCTTGGGAAAGGACAGGGTCAAGGTTAATGAGCAGTTCTTC. It specifies CASSLGKDRVKVNEQFF.

This chain links TRBV7-2 with TRBJ2-7, with TRBD1 matching 8 bases. This CDR3 has 15 residues. Germline V CDR1 and CDR2: SGHTA, FQGNSA. Trimming removed 5 bases from V and 3 bases from J; junction bases left unmatched: 9. CDR3 nucleotides: TGTGCCAGCAGCCTCAGACAGGGGCCGAACTACGAGCAGTACTTC. Translation: CASSLRQGPNYEQYF.

This rearrangement joins TRBV7-2 to TRBJ2-7; TRBD2 is a possible D gene (7 bases). Trimming removed 8 bases at V and 3 bases at J, with 23 bases between. The CDR3 has 16 residues. CDR1 is SGHTA and CDR2 is FQGNSA in the germline V gene. The CDR3 spells CASSPFGGALDYEQYF. CDR3 coding DNA: TGTGCCAGCTCTCCTTTTGGGGGGGCCCTGGACTACGAGCAGTACTTC.

V and J are TRBV7-8 and TRBJ1-1, with a tentative D call TRBD1 (6 bases). Per germline, CDR1 SGHVS and CDR2 FQNEAQ. V was trimmed by 1 base and J by 4 bases, leaving 16 bases between them. The CDR3 contains 16 residues. The CDR3 DNA reads TGTGCCAGCAGCTTAGTACGGGGGGCGGAGGGCACTGAAGCTTTCTTT. Translated, it gives CASSLVRGAEGTEAFF.